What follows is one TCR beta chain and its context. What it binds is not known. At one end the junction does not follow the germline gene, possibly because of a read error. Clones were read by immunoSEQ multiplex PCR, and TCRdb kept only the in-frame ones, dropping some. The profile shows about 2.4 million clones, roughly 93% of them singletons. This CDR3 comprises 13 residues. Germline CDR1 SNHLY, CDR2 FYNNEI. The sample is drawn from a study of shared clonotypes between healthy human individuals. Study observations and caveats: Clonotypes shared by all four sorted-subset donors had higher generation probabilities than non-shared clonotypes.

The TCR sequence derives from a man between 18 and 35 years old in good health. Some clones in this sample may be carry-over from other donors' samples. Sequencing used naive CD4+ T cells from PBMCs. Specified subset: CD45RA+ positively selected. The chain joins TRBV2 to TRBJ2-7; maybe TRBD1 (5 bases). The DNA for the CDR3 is TGTGCCAGCGAACAGGAATCTTCCTCCGAGCAGTACTTC. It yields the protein CASEQESSSEQYF.